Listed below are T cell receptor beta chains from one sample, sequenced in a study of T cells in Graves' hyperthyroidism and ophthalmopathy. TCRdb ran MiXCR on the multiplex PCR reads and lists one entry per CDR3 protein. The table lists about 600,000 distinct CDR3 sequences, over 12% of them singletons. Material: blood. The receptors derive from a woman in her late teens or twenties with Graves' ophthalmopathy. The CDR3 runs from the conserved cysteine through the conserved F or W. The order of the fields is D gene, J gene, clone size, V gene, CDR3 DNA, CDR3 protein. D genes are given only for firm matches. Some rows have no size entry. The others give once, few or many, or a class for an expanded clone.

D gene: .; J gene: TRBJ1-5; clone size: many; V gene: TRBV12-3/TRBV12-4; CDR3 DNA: TGTGCCAGCAGCTGGGGGGATAGCAATCAGCCCCAGCATTTT; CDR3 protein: CASSWGDSNQPQHF
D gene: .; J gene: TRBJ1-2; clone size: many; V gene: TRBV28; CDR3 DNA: TGTGCCAGCAGTTTGAGGGGCCACTATGGCTACACCTTC; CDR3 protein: CASSLRGHYGYTF
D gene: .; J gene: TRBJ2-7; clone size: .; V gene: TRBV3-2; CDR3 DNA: TGTGCCAGCAGCCGGGCCCCATACGAGCAGTACTTC; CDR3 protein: CASSRAPYEQYF
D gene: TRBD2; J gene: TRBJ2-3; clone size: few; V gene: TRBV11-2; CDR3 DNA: TGTGCCAGCAGCTTAATGAACAGGGGAGAGGTAGCGGGAGGAGTTGGCACAGATACGCAGTATTTT; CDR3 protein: CASSLMNRGEVAGGVGTDTQYF
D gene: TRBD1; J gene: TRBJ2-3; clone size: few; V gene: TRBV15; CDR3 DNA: TGTGCCACCAGCAGAGTGGACAGGGCCACAGATACGCAGTATTTT; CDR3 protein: CATSRVDRATDTQYF
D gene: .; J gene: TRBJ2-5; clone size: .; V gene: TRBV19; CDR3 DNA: TGTGCCAGTAGTCCCCTCTACAACCAAGAGACCCAGTACTTC; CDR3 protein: CASSPLYNQETQYF
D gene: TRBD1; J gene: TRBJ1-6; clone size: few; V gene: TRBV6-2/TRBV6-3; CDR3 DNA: TGTGCCAGCAGCCCTATCCGGGACAGTGGGGTTTGGAATTCACCCCTCCACTTT; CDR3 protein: CASSPIRDSGVWNSPLHF
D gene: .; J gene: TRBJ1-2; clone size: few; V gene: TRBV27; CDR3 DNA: TGTGCCAGCAGTTCCCCGCGGATCCGCCCCCATGGCTACACCTTC; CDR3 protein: CASSSPRIRPHGYTF
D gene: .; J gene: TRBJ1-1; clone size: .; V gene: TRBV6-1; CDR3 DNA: TGTGCCAGCAGTGAATGCGCAGGGGTGAACACTGAAGCTTTCTTT; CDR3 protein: CASSECAGVNTEAFF
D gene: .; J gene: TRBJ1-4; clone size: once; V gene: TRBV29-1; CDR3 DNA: TGCAGCGTTGAGGGGGCAGGGAAACTGTTTTTT; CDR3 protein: CSVEGAGKLFF
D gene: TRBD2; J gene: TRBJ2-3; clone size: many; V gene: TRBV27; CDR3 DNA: TGTGCCAGCACTAGCGGCGAGGGCACAGATACGCAGTATTTT; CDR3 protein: CASTSGEGTDTQYF
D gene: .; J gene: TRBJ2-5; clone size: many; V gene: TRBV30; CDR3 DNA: TGTGCCTCAACGTCATTGGAGACCCAGTACTTC; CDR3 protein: CASTSLETQYF
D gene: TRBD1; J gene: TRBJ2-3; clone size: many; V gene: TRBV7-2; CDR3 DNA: TGTGCCAGCAGCTTAGGCAGGGGGTTGGTTTCCCCTCGAACAGATACGCAGTATTTT; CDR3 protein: CASSLGRGLVSPRTDTQYF
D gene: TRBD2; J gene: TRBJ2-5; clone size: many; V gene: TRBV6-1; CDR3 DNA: TGTGCCAGCACTAGCGGGAGTCGTGAAGAGACCCAGTACTTC; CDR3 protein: CASTSGSREETQYF
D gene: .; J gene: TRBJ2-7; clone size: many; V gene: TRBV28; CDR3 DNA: TGTGCCAGCACCCCTGGGGGGGCAGGGGGGCCCCTAGAGCAGTACTTC; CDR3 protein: CASTPGGAGGPLEQYF
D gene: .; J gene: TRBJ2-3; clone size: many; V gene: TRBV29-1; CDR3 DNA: TGCAGCGTTGGGGGAACAGATACGCAGTATTTT; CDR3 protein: CSVGGTDTQYF
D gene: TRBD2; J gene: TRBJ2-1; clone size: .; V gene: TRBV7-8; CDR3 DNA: TGTGCCAGCAGCCTACCCAGCGGACTAGCGGGAGACCTATGGTTCAATGAGCAGTTCTTC; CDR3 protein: CASSLPSGLAGDLWFNEQFF
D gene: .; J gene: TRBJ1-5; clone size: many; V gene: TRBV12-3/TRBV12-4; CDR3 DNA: TGTGCCAGCACCTCCCATAGGGGACAAAATAGCAATCAGCCCCAGCATTTT; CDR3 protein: CASTSHRGQNSNQPQHF
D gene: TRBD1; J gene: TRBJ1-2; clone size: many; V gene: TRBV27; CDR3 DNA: TGTGCCAGCAGTTTGACGGGACAGGGGGCCCATGGCTACACCTTC; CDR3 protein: CASSLTGQGAHGYTF
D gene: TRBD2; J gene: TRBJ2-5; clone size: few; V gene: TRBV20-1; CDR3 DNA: TGCAGTGCTCGCTCGACTAGCGGGAGGGAGGAGACCCAGTACTTC; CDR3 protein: CSARSTSGREETQYF
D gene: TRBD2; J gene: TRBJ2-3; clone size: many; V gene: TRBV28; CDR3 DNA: TGTGCCAGCAGTTTCAGCCCAGCGGGAGGGGTTGGAGATACGCAGTATTTT; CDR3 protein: CASSFSPAGGVGDTQYF
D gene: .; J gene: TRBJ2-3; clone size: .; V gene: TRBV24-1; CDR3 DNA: TGTGCCACCAGTGATTTGGCTAGCGCAGATACGCAGTATTTT; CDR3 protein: CATSDLASADTQYF
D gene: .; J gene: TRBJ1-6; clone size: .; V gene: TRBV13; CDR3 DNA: TGTGCCAGCAGTATGGACAGCAAAAATTCACCCCTCCACTTT; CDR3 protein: CASSMDSKNSPLHF
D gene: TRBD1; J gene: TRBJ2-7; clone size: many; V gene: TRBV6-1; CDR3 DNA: TGTGCCAGCAGTTCCGGACAGGGGCCCCTTCGACACTACGAGCAGTACTTC; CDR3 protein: CASSSGQGPLRHYEQYF
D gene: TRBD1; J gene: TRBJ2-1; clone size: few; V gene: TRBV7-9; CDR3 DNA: TGTGCCAGCATCGCCCCCCGGACAGGGCATTACAATGAGCAGTTCTTC; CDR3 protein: CASIAPRTGHYNEQFF